The source of this T cell receptor beta chain is a study of OX40 agonist ivuxolimab in advanced cancers. This CDR3 contains 16 residues. Germline V gene data show CDR1 as SGHTA and CDR2 as FQGNSA. Trimming took 5 bases from V and 2 from J; bases not matched to a gene: 8. Prior autoimmune disease or systemic immunosuppression barred patients. Libraries were prepared by immunoSEQ multiplex PCR; TCRdb keeps only in-frame clonotypes and omits some of them. The sample lists around 56,000 clones; roughly 87% were seen once. The V call is TRBV7-2, the J call TRBJ2-1; TRBD2 matches 8 bases. The material was CD4+ or CD8+ T cells sorted from blood, obtained in a trial of the OX40 agonist ivuxolimab. The TCR originated in an adult with an advanced solid tumor such as melanoma, head and neck, liver or kidney cancer. The CDR3 protein is CASSPKGTRAYNEQFF. The CDR3 DNA sequence: TGTGCCAGCAGCCCGAAGGGGACTAGAGCCTACAATGAGCAGTTCTTC. The variable domain in full, completed from reference TRBV7-2 and TRBJ2-1, reads GAGVSQSPSNKVTEKGKDVELRCDPISGHTALYWYRQSLGQGLEFLIYFQGNSAPDKSGLPSDRFSAERTGGSVSTLTIQRTQQEDSAVYLCASSPKGTRAYNEQFFGPGTRLTVL.